The present TCR beta chain was sequenced within a study of cytomegalovirus exposure and HLA in healthy donors (dated by TCRdb to 2015 to 2018). Concerning the study at large: According to an earlier analysis of several hundred of the donors, about 179 million T cells yielded 90 million to 140 million unique TCR beta sequences and approximately 280 Gb of sequence data. Every discovery cohort repertoire had been produced on one sequencing platform. Donor age, sex, ethnicity and CMV serostatus were compiled alongside the repertoire data. Among about 410 genotyped donors of the cohort, an average of around 240,000 unique TCR beta nucleotide sequences was sequenced per donor, of which roughly 18% were non-productive. In a later genetic analysis, genome-wide SNP genotypes for about 55% of the roughly 670 donors were used, and that subset was treated as a discovery cohort. Rather than drawing on any new phenotypic data, the later analysis identified candidate immune exposures from TCR beta sequences and the way those sequences occurred across donors. Approximately 300 gigabases of sequencing data and roughly 80 million unique TCR sequences made up an early release that covered roughly 670 HLA-typed donors. In addition to the first cohort of 666 subjects, a separate validation cohort of approximately 120 different subjects was used. The T cell repertoires of 700 or so subjects were profiled by immunosequencing and related to cytomegalovirus serostatus. Typing coverage varied by locus: about 629-630 donors for A, B, C, DRB1 and DQB1; about 520 for DQA1; around 570 for DPA1; about 450 for DPB1. An earlier analysis of around 640 of the donors used high-throughput TCR beta sequencing to judge whether each TCR beta V gene segment behaved as functional or pseudogenic. A later analysis re-examined previously published TCR beta repertoires from about 670 donors and added high-resolution HLA genotyping to investigate patterns of TCR occurrence. HLA typing included class I and class II loci at four-digit resolution. Of the roughly 400 genotyped donors, 70% to 90% were placed in the genetic ancestry cluster associated with self-reported Caucasian donors. High-throughput TCR immunosequencing, statistical association of individual TCRs with disease status, and machine learning were combined to predict cytomegalovirus infection status. The study was designed to test whether signatures of past pathogen exposure could be identified by cataloging public T cell receptors. Four to six DR-DQ haplotypes were handled as single units for association and clustering, since linkage in the cohort was strong.

The cohort was made up of 500 to 800 healthy bone marrow donors. All cohort members were sampled while nominally healthy, although unrecorded immune exposures were likely present. The donor was CMV seropositive and belonged to the group of 250 to 300 seropositive cohort members. Every donor gave a peripheral blood sample, and the peripheral blood mononuclear cells from that sample were used for TCR beta sequencing. The Qiagen DNeasy Blood Extraction Kit was used to extract genomic DNA from the blood cell samples. What the work shows at the level of the full study, not this receptor alone: A later analysis found that most CMV-associated TCR beta chains appeared HLA-restricted, with HLA associations seemingly driven largely by CMV exposure. The study gave a list of 150 to 200 TCR beta chains associated with cytomegalovirus. Correlated functional status among segregating V segments might be attributable to linkage disequilibrium, but an unknown experimental factor could not be ruled out. Because counts were too low, more than 15 rarely observed V segments, including chromosome 9 orphons, were excluded from the earlier analysis of some 590 of the donors. Across donors, most TCR sequences were observed very rarely, whereas some public TCRs were present in many individuals. An association between a missense DCLRE1C variant and V-gene and J-gene trimming of TCR beta chains was found in a later genetic analysis and replicated in an independent cohort. A later analysis associated 15,000 or so TCR beta sequences with specific HLA alleles at a false discovery rate of 0.05. A further reported finding was that TCR beta sequences accurately predicted the HLA-A and HLA-B alleles for most subjects in the first cohort. HLA typing was unavailable for some donors at each locus, so association tests used only the typed subset. For the cohort, immune exposure information was limited to CMV serostatus. In this cohort, only TCR beta chains were sequenced, and detectable features were limited by the absence of alpha or paired-chain data. The classifier was reported to diagnose cytomegalovirus status with high specificity and sensitivity in both the original and validation cohorts. In an earlier analysis of more than 500 of the donors, most TCR beta V segments appeared in productive rearrangements about 87% or about 30% of the time, broadly matching IMGT annotations. In vitro tests confirmed that a few of the cytomegalovirus-associated TCR beta chains recognize cytomegalovirus antigens. The authors suggested that the approach could potentially be extended to other disease states and immunological phenotypes. In a later analysis, the rate of TCR association differed among HLA loci, with DRB1 alleles having the most associated TCRs and HLA-C alleles having the fewest. Several of the top co-occurrence clusters appeared to be linked to parvovirus B19, influenza, CMV and Epstein-Barr virus, according to a later analysis. Compared with equally common non-associated chains, HLA-associated TCR beta chains in a later analysis were more clonally expanded and had lower generation probabilities. A cluster of highly shared sequence variants was judged likely to represent a technical artifact of the sequencing pipeline. The presence/absence analyses assumed that sequencing depth was roughly uniform across donors, and that assumption may not be true. Compared with the roughly 720-donor mean, donors in an Asian-associated ancestry cluster had fewer N-insertions in productive TCRs, according to a later genetic analysis. Assigning TCR associations to individual alleles was difficult when HLA alleles, especially DR and DQ, strongly co-occurred. The 87-base-pair reads could not distinguish some IMGT-functional V segments, including TRBV6-2 and TRBV6-3, so those segments were excluded.

For this clone: Its antigen has not been determined. Base qualities are not at hand, and no much larger clone is one base apart.

Libraries were built with the immunoSEQ multiplex PCR assay. For the multiplex PCR, a mixture combining 60 forward primers for TCR Vbeta segments and 13 reverse primers for TCR Jbeta segments was used. The CDR3 region of rearranged TCR beta genes was amplified from genomic DNA with a multiplex PCR assay. Amplified TCR beta libraries were sequenced as 87-base-pair reads on the Illumina HiSeq System. As for the original processing: A later analysis counted approximately 84 million unique TCR beta chains across the roughly 700 repertoires, and some 12 million of these chains were shared by at least two donors. Raw reads were error-corrected and collapsed into unique sequences with a nearest-neighbor algorithm that merged closely related sequences to remove PCR and sequencing errors. Alignment of CDR3 sequences to IMGT reference sequences was used to assign V, D and J gene segments. For a sequence to be retained, a match of at least six nucleotides to both a V gene segment and a J gene segment was required. Rearrangements were classified as productive when the CDR3 lacked stop codons and remained in frame with V and J, and all other rearrangements were classified as non-productive. Following IMGT convention, CDR3 was defined as the stretch from the second conserved V-encoded cysteine to the conserved J-encoded phenylalanine. The earlier analysis of some 540 of the donors excluded any sequence lacking an unambiguous match to a single V gene segment. In an earlier analysis of roughly 500 of the donors, V segments were called functional above 56.7% productive rearrangements and were called segregating when the between-donor standard deviation exceeded 5%. A statistical classification framework was developed to diagnose cytomegalovirus status using the catalog of TCR beta chain sequences. In a later analysis, V and J genes were assigned by comparing TCR nucleotide sequences against IMGT/GENE-DB human TR gene sequences. A later analysis assigned CDR3 sequences and most-parsimonious VDJ recombination scenarios with the TCRdist pipeline. In a later analysis, every TCR beta chain was defined by the combination of its CDR3 amino acid sequence and its V-gene family, and reads without a unique V-gene family were dropped. In a later analysis, a few hundred highly shared, low-generation-probability nucleotide sequences were removed to address suspected cross-contamination and a sequencing artifact. In a later analysis, a clonal expansion index was calculated for each public chain from normalized within-repertoire ranks of inferred template counts. A later analysis computed generation probabilities with a VDJ recombination model fitted to out-of-frame rearrangements, and checked the results against IGoR. In a later analysis, TCR-TCR, TCR-HLA and TCR-CMV co-occurrence was scored with hypergeometric tests, and a repertoire-size bias correction was applied to TCR pairs. False discovery rates were estimated in a later analysis by permuting HLA or CMV assignments 20 times. In a later analysis, co-occurring TCRs were grouped with DBSCAN, and TCRdist sequence similarity was added when clustering was performed within HLA-allele-positive subsets. Repertoires with fewer than 30,000 or more than 120,000 public chains, plus five repertoires with anomalous nucleotide sharing, were excluded from co-occurrence clustering. This immuneACCESS table, as held by TCRdb, lists in-frame sequences with V and J called but not all clones. Of the missing ones, under half trace to an unresolved V gene in checked studies; the others have no known cause. V and J calls and clone size are copied from that table; D and trimming were computed from the DNA. The sample contains 160,000 or so clones, roughly four fifths of them found a single time. The leading ten clones occupy around 10% of the sample.

Sequences SGHTA (CDR1) and FQGNSA (CDR2) are obtained from the germline V gene. V gives up 2 bases and J gives up 2 bases, and the segment between their germline ends measures 13 bases. From its cysteine to its phenylalanine, the CDR3 spans 16 amino acids. Kept here is only the CDR3 DNA, which spans 48 bases and is read in frame from base 1. This chain is built from TRBV7-2 and TRBJ1-5; TRBD1 might be the D gene, on 5 matching bases. The specimen was PBMCs. This TCR was recovered from a man aged 45-65 years in good health and CMV-seropositive. The DNA sequence reads TGTGCCAGCAGCTTATCCGGGACTTGGGGCAATCAGCCCCAGCATTTT. It encodes CASSLSGTWGNQPQHF.